The rows below give T cell receptor beta chains drawn from one sample of a study of T cell changes during pregnancy in multiple sclerosis. The table came from immunoSEQ multiplex PCR; TCRdb's copy has only in-frame clones and leaves some out. The sample records fewer than 50,000 clones, 94% being singletons. The sample consisted of CD8+ T cells from peripheral blood mononuclear cells, taken in the first trimester of pregnancy. The receptors shown here come from a female donor with multiple sclerosis, enrolled in a pregnancy study. Each CDR3 is given with its conserved first and last residue. The D gene is left open where the match is weak. For some rows the clone size is stated as once, few or many, or as a class when expanded; others skip it.

abundance: NA
v_gene: TRBV27
len: 14
d_gene: NA
j_gene: TRBJ1-1
CDR3aa: CASSLSSWNTEAFF
CDR3nt: TGTGCCAGCAGTTTATCTTCCTGGAACACTGAAGCTTTCTTT

abundance: NA
v_gene: TRBV7-9
len: 15
d_gene: TRBD2
j_gene: TRBJ2-3
CDR3aa: CASSPGTISTDTQYF
CDR3nt: TGTGCCAGCAGCCCCGGGACTATTAGCACAGATACGCAGTATTTT

abundance: NA
v_gene: TRBV4-1
len: 15
d_gene: NA
j_gene: TRBJ2-5
CDR3aa: CASRDLRRDQETQYF
CDR3nt: TGCGCCAGCAGGGACCTTCGCAGGGACCAAGAGACCCAGTACTTC

abundance: many
v_gene: TRBV28
len: 16
d_gene: NA
j_gene: TRBJ1-2
CDR3aa: CASSPSGQLPNYGYTF
CDR3nt: TGTGCCAGCAGTCCATCCGGACAACTCCCTAACTATGGCTACACCTTC

abundance: NA
v_gene: TRBV7-9
len: 17
d_gene: TRBD1
j_gene: TRBJ1-2
CDR3aa: CASSLDDRGLEFHGYTF
CDR3nt: TGTGCCAGCAGCTTAGACGACAGGGGGCTTGAGTTCCATGGCTACACCTTC

abundance: once
v_gene: TRBV7-9
len: 12
d_gene: NA
j_gene: TRBJ2-5
CDR3aa: CASSLGEETQYF
CDR3nt: TGTGCCAGCAGCTTAGGAGAAGAGACCCAGTACTTC

abundance: NA
v_gene: TRBV5-4
len: 18
d_gene: TRBD2
j_gene: TRBJ2-7
CDR3aa: CASSRLGGTSGSLYEQYF
CDR3nt: TGTGCCAGCAGCCGCCTGGGGGGGACTAGCGGGAGTCTCTACGAGCAGTACTTC

abundance: NA
v_gene: TRBV5-5
len: 15
d_gene: TRBD1
j_gene: TRBJ2-7
CDR3aa: CASSLYRGPALEQYF
CDR3nt: TGTGCCAGCAGCTTATACAGGGGACCGGCTCTCGAGCAGTACTTC

abundance: NA
v_gene: TRBV7-9
len: 13
d_gene: TRBD1
j_gene: TRBJ1-2
CDR3aa: CASSPPTGIGYTF
CDR3nt: TGTGCCAGCAGCCCACCGACAGGGATTGGCTACACCTTC

abundance: NA
v_gene: TRBV5-1
len: 12
d_gene: NA
j_gene: TRBJ1-2
CDR3aa: CASSLAQNGYTF
CDR3nt: TGCGCCAGCAGCTTGGCGCAGAACGGCTACACCTTC

abundance: NA
v_gene: TRBV6-6
len: 15
d_gene: TRBD1
j_gene: TRBJ2-7
CDR3aa: CASSYSGTGRYEQYF
CDR3nt: TGTGCCAGCAGTTATTCCGGGACAGGGAGGTACGAGCAGTACTTC

abundance: NA
v_gene: TRBV19
len: 15
d_gene: NA
j_gene: TRBJ2-2
CDR3aa: CASSMWSGEGGELFF
CDR3nt: TGTGCCAGTAGTATGTGGTCAGGGGAAGGCGGGGAGCTGTTTTTT

abundance: NA
v_gene: TRBV5-1
len: 14
d_gene: TRBD1
j_gene: TRBJ1-2
CDR3aa: CASSLLDRDYGYTF
CDR3nt: TGCGCCAGCAGCTTGCTGGACAGGGACTATGGCTACACCTTC

abundance: NA
v_gene: TRBV9
len: 17
d_gene: TRBD2
j_gene: TRBJ2-2
CDR3aa: CASSVASRGGVAGELFF
CDR3nt: TGTGCCAGCAGCGTAGCTTCCCGCGGGGGGGTAGCTGGGGAGCTGTTTTTT

abundance: NA
v_gene: TRBV30
len: 14
d_gene: TRBD1
j_gene: TRBJ1-1
CDR3aa: CAWTLGTGNTEAFF
CDR3nt: TGTGCCTGGACTCTAGGGACAGGGAACACTGAAGCTTTCTTT

abundance: NA
v_gene: TRBV2
len: 14
d_gene: TRBD2
j_gene: TRBJ2-3
CDR3aa: CASALAGGTDTQYF
CDR3nt: TGTGCCAGCGCACTAGCGGGGGGCACAGATACGCAGTATTTT

abundance: NA
v_gene: TRBV7-9
len: 14
d_gene: NA
j_gene: TRBJ2-7
CDR3aa: CASSGADRTYEQYF
CDR3nt: TGTGCCAGCAGCGGGGCAGACAGGACCTACGAGCAGTACTTC

abundance: NA
v_gene: TRBV9
len: 16
d_gene: NA
j_gene: TRBJ2-5
CDR3aa: CASSVDGRDTQETQYF
CDR3nt: TGTGCCAGCAGCGTAGATGGCAGGGATACCCAAGAGACCCAGTACTTC

abundance: NA
v_gene: TRBV7-9
len: 12
d_gene: NA
j_gene: TRBJ1-1
CDR3aa: CASSPLRAEAFF
CDR3nt: TGTGCCAGCAGCCCCCTAAGAGCTGAAGCTTTCTTT

abundance: NA
v_gene: TRBV5-1
len: 17
d_gene: TRBD1
j_gene: TRBJ1-1
CDR3aa: CASSFGDRGRWATEAFF
CDR3nt: TGCGCCAGCAGCTTTGGGGACAGGGGGCGATGGGCCACTGAAGCTTTCTTT

abundance: NA
v_gene: TRBV2
len: 14
d_gene: NA
j_gene: TRBJ1-4
CDR3aa: CASIERGTNEKLFF
CDR3nt: TGTGCCAGCATCGAAAGGGGTACTAATGAAAAACTGTTTTTT

abundance: NA
v_gene: TRBV5-4
len: 13
d_gene: NA
j_gene: TRBJ1-1
CDR3aa: CASSLTGSDEAFF
CDR3nt: TGTGCCAGCAGCCTTACAGGGTCTGATGAAGCTTTCTTT

abundance: NA
v_gene: TRBV2
len: 16
d_gene: NA
j_gene: TRBJ1-4
CDR3aa: CASQANLFSTNEKLFF
CDR3nt: TGTGCCAGCCAGGCCAACCTCTTTTCAACTAATGAAAAACTGTTTTTT

abundance: NA
v_gene: TRBV7-8
len: 13
d_gene: NA
j_gene: TRBJ1-1
CDR3aa: CASSPERYREAFF
CDR3nt: TGTGCCAGCAGCCCCGAAAGATACCGGGAAGCTTTCTTT

abundance: NA
v_gene: TRBV6-1
len: 16
d_gene: NA
j_gene: TRBJ2-7
CDR3aa: CASSGSGVLLAYEQYF
CDR3nt: TGTGCCAGCAGTGGCTCAGGGGTCCTTTTAGCCTACGAGCAGTACTTC

abundance: NA
v_gene: TRBV27
len: 19
d_gene: NA
j_gene: TRBJ2-1
CDR3aa: CASSTILPSRGNQYNEQFF
CDR3nt: TGTGCCAGCAGTACTATCCTCCCTTCAAGAGGGAATCAATACAATGAGCAGTTCTTC

abundance: NA
v_gene: TRBV15
len: 18
d_gene: NA
j_gene: TRBJ2-3
CDR3aa: CATSSQYLASSSTDTQYF
CDR3nt: TGTGCCACCAGCAGTCAATATCTAGCGAGCTCTAGCACAGATACGCAGTATTTT

abundance: once
v_gene: TRBV4-1
len: 18
d_gene: TRBD1
j_gene: TRBJ1-2
CDR3aa: CASSQVQPLPGQSYGYTF
CDR3nt: TGCGCCAGCAGCCAAGTTCAACCCCTCCCGGGACAGAGCTATGGCTACACCTTC

abundance: NA
v_gene: TRBV18
len: 15
d_gene: NA
j_gene: TRBJ1-5
CDR3aa: CASSPIETSNQPQHF
CDR3nt: TGTGCCAGCTCACCAATAGAAACTAGCAATCAGCCCCAGCATTTT

abundance: NA
v_gene: TRBV9
len: 12
d_gene: NA
j_gene: TRBJ2-7
CDR3aa: CASSESGDEQYF
CDR3nt: TGTGCCAGCAGCGAATCAGGGGACGAGCAGTACTTC

abundance: NA
v_gene: TRBV11-2
len: 14
d_gene: NA
j_gene: TRBJ2-5
CDR3aa: CATLDRNQGETQYF
CDR3nt: TGTGCCACCCTCGACAGGAACCAGGGAGAGACCCAGTACTTC

abundance: NA
v_gene: TRBV27
len: 15
d_gene: NA
j_gene: TRBJ2-7
CDR3aa: CASSRSLAPDYEQYF
CDR3nt: TGTGCCAGCAGCCGTAGCTTGGCGCCTGACTACGAGCAGTACTTC

abundance: once
v_gene: TRBV9
len: 15
d_gene: NA
j_gene: TRBJ1-2
CDR3aa: CASSVAVGVGYGYTF
CDR3nt: TGTGCCAGCAGCGTAGCGGTGGGAGTAGGCTATGGCTACACCTTC

abundance: NA
v_gene: TRBV7-8
len: 16
d_gene: NA
j_gene: TRBJ1-4
CDR3aa: CASSLALGPGREKLFF
CDR3nt: TGTGCCAGCAGCTTAGCTCTCGGCCCTGGGAGGGAAAAACTGTTTTTT

abundance: NA
v_gene: TRBV4-1
len: 16
d_gene: TRBD2
j_gene: TRBJ2-1
CDR3aa: CASSQVRGLAIREQFF
CDR3nt: TGCGCCAGCAGCCAAGTCAGGGGACTAGCAATTCGGGAGCAGTTCTTC

abundance: NA
v_gene: TRBV2
len: 15
d_gene: NA
j_gene: TRBJ1-2
CDR3aa: CASSGEDSFNYGYTF
CDR3nt: TGTGCCAGCAGTGGAGAGGACAGCTTTAACTATGGCTACACCTTC

abundance: once
v_gene: TRBV27
len: 14
d_gene: TRBD1
j_gene: TRBJ2-5
CDR3aa: CASSFGTGSVTQYF
CDR3nt: TGTGCCAGCAGTTTCGGGACAGGGTCTGTGACCCAGTACTTC

abundance: NA
v_gene: TRBV4-3
len: 16
d_gene: NA
j_gene: TRBJ1-2
CDR3aa: CASSQDETGHPSGYTF
CDR3nt: TGCGCCAGCAGCCAAGATGAAACAGGACACCCCTCGGGCTACACCTTC

abundance: NA
v_gene: TRBV5-6
len: 13
d_gene: NA
j_gene: TRBJ2-7
CDR3aa: CASSSGSTNEQYF
CDR3nt: TGTGCCAGCAGCTCAGGGTCTACTAACGAGCAGTACTTC

abundance: NA
v_gene: TRBV2
len: 16
d_gene: NA
j_gene: TRBJ1-4
CDR3aa: CASSERGRVMNEKLFF
CDR3nt: TGTGCCAGCAGTGAACGGGGAAGGGTGATGAATGAAAAACTGTTTTTT

abundance: NA
v_gene: TRBV4-1
len: 15
d_gene: TRBD2
j_gene: TRBJ2-7
CDR3aa: CASSQGTSGRWEQYF
CDR3nt: TGCGCCAGCAGCCAAGGGACTAGCGGGAGGTGGGAGCAGTACTTC

abundance: NA
v_gene: TRBV27
len: 16
d_gene: TRBD1
j_gene: TRBJ2-7
CDR3aa: CASSLYPGQGFYEQYF
CDR3nt: TGTGCCAGCAGTCTATATCCCGGACAGGGTTTCTACGAGCAGTACTTC

abundance: once
v_gene: TRBV27
len: 12
d_gene: NA
j_gene: TRBJ2-7
CDR3aa: CASRKRDNEQYF
CDR3nt: TGTGCCAGCAGGAAGCGGGACAACGAGCAGTACTTC

abundance: NA
v_gene: TRBV5-4
len: 12
d_gene: NA
j_gene: TRBJ1-1
CDR3aa: CAAVRGNTEAFF
CDR3nt: TGTGCCGCCGTTCGGGGGAACACTGAAGCTTTCTTT

abundance: NA
v_gene: TRBV6-4
len: 16
d_gene: TRBD2
j_gene: TRBJ2-3
CDR3aa: CASSDLAGGPADTQYF
CDR3nt: TGTGCCAGCAGTGACCTAGCGGGAGGGCCCGCAGATACGCAGTATTTT

abundance: NA
v_gene: TRBV7-9
len: 13
d_gene: NA
j_gene: TRBJ2-7
CDR3aa: CASSSGASSEQYF
CDR3nt: TGTGCCAGCAGCTCTGGGGCCTCTAGCGAGCAGTACTTC

abundance: NA
v_gene: TRBV6-1
len: 14
d_gene: NA
j_gene: TRBJ2-3
CDR3aa: CASSLDSYTDTQYF
CDR3nt: TGTGCCAGCAGCCTTGACAGTTACACAGATACGCAGTATTTT

abundance: NA
v_gene: TRBV9
len: 17
d_gene: TRBD2
j_gene: TRBJ2-2
CDR3aa: CASALSLAAQGTGELFF
CDR3nt: TGTGCCAGCGCCCTATCCCTAGCGGCGCAAGGCACCGGGGAGCTGTTTTTT

abundance: NA
v_gene: TRBV9
len: 14
d_gene: NA
j_gene: TRBJ1-4
CDR3aa: CASSASGEKEKLFF
CDR3nt: TGTGCCAGCAGCGCCTCAGGGGAAAAGGAAAAACTGTTTTTT

abundance: NA
v_gene: TRBV19
len: 15
d_gene: NA
j_gene: TRBJ2-1
CDR3aa: CASSIGQSSYNEQFF
CDR3nt: TGTGCCAGTAGTATCGGACAGAGCTCCTACAATGAGCAGTTCTTC

abundance: NA
v_gene: TRBV15
len: 15
d_gene: NA
j_gene: TRBJ2-1
CDR3aa: CATSTRRDSYNEQFF
CDR3nt: TGTGCCACGTCAACCCGCAGGGACTCCTACAATGAGCAGTTCTTC

abundance: NA
v_gene: TRBV10-3
len: 18
d_gene: TRBD1
j_gene: TRBJ1-3
CDR3aa: CAISESRGTVTGGNTIYF
CDR3nt: TGTGCCATCAGTGAGTCGAGGGGGACAGTAACAGGGGGAAACACCATATATTTT

abundance: once
v_gene: TRBV7-9
len: 13
d_gene: NA
j_gene: TRBJ1-2
CDR3aa: CASSGPTVYGYTF
CDR3nt: TGTGCCAGCAGCGGCCCGACAGTCTATGGCTACACCTTC

abundance: once
v_gene: TRBV4-1
len: 16
d_gene: NA
j_gene: TRBJ1-1
CDR3aa: CASSLTLQGMNTEAFF
CDR3nt: TGCGCCAGCAGCCTTACACTCCAGGGGATGAACACTGAAGCTTTCTTT

abundance: NA
v_gene: TRBV28
len: 11
d_gene: NA
j_gene: TRBJ1-1
CDR3aa: CASSFGGRAFF
CDR3nt: TGTGCCAGCAGTTTCGGGGGTAGGGCTTTCTTT

abundance: NA
v_gene: TRBV27
len: 15
d_gene: NA
j_gene: TRBJ1-5
CDR3aa: CASSLEWGLGQPQHF
CDR3nt: TGTGCCAGCAGTTTGGAATGGGGGCTCGGGCAGCCCCAGCATTTT

abundance: NA
v_gene: TRBV9
len: 14
d_gene: NA
j_gene: TRBJ2-7
CDR3aa: CASSVQGIPHEQYF
CDR3nt: TGTGCCAGCAGCGTCCAGGGGATCCCTCACGAGCAGTACTTC